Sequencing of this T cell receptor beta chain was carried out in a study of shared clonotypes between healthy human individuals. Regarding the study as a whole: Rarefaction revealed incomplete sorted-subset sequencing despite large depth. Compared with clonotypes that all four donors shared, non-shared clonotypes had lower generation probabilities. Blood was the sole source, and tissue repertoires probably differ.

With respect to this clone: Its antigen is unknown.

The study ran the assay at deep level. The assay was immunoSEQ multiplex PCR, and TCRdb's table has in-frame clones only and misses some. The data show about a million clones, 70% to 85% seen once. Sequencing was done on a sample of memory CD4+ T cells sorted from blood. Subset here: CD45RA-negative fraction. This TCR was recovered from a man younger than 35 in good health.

As DNA, the CDR3 is TGCGCCAGCAGTCCCGGGACAGGGCACTATGGCTACACCTTC. Protein: CASSPGTGHYGYTF. This chain uses TRBV10-2 with TRBJ1-2; 9 bases line up with TRBD1. The CDR3 spans 14 residues. Germline assignment: CDR1 WSHSY and CDR2 SAAADI. V was pared by 5 bases and J by 3 bases, with 4 bases of the junction left unmatched.